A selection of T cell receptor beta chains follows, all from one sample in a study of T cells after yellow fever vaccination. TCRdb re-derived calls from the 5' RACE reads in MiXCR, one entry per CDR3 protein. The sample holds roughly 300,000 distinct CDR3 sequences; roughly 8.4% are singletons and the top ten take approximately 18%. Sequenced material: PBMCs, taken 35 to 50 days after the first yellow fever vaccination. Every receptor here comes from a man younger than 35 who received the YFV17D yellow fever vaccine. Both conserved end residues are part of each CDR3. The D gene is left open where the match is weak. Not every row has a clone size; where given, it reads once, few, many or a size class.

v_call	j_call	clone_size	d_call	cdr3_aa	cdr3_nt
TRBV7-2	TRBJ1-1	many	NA	CASSSQANTEAFF	TGTGCCAGCAGCTCTCAGGCGAACACTGAAGCTTTCTTT
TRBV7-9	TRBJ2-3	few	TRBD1	CASSSTGGRFTDTQYF	TGTGCCAGCAGCTCTACAGGGGGGCGATTCACAGATACGCAGTATTTT
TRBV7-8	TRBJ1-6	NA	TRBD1	CASSLAHSDRGRPPLHF	TGTGCCAGCAGCTTAGCCCATTCTGACAGGGGGAGGCCACCCCTCCACTTT
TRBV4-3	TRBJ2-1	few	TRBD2	CASSQGTTSRVDNEQFF	TGCGCCAGCAGCCAGGGGACTACGTCCCGGGTGGACAATGAGCAGTTCTTC
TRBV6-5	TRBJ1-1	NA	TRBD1	CASSYSTTGWDTEAFF	TGTGCCAGCAGTTACTCGACGACAGGGTGGGACACTGAAGCTTTCTTT
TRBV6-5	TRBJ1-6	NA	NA	CASSYRWTVNSPLHF	TGTGCCAGCAGTTACAGGTGGACAGTCAATTCACCCCTCCACTTT
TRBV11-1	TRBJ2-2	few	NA	CASSSGLFANTGELFF	TGTGCCAGCAGCTCAGGACTGTTCGCGAACACCGGGGAGCTGTTTTTT
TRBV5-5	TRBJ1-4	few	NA	CASSLRSSNEKLFF	TGTGCCAGCAGCTTGAGGAGTTCTAATGAAAAACTGTTTTTT
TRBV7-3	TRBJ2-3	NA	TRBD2	CASSPSGSYTDTQYF	TGTGCCAGCAGTCCTAGCGGGTCCTACACAGATACGCAGTATTTT
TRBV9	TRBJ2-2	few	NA	CASSVEAYANTGELFF	TGTGCCAGCAGCGTAGAAGCTTACGCGAACACCGGGGAGCTGTTTTTT
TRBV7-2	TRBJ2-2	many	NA	CASSLGAGPMNTGELFF	TGTGCCAGCAGCTTAGGGGCAGGACCTATGAACACCGGGGAGCTGTTTTTT
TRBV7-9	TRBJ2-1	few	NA	CASSPPGYSAFF	TGTGCCAGCAGCCCACCAGGCTACAGTGCGTTCTTC
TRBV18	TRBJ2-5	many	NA	CASSPDLQETQYF	TGTGCCAGCTCACCGGACCTCCAAGAGACCCAGTACTTC
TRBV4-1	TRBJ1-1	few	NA	CASSQNSPGGFTEAFF	TGCGCCAGCAGCCAAAACAGCCCGGGGGGATTCACTGAAGCTTTCTTT
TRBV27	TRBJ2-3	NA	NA	CASSLRQATDTQYF	TGTGCCAGCAGCCTCCGACAGGCGACAGATACGCAGTATTTT
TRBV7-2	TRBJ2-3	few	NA	CASSLDPGGTDTQYF	TGTGCCAGCAGCTTAGACCCGGGGGGCACAGATACGCAGTATTTT
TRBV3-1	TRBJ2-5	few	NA	CASSRRDFQETQYF	TGTGCCAGCAGCCGCAGAGACTTTCAAGAGACCCAGTACTTC
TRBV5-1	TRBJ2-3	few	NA	CASSQMRHFTDTQYF	TGCGCCAGCAGCCAAATGCGTCACTTCACAGATACGCAGTATTTT
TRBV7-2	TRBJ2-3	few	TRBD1	CASSVDRVSDTQYF	TGTGCCAGCAGCGTGGACAGGGTTTCAGATACGCAGTATTTT
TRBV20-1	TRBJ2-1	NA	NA	CSAGGQVPYNEQFF	TGCAGTGCTGGGGGGCAAGTACCCTACAATGAGCAGTTCTTC
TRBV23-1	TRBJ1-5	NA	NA	CASSHRPPQHF	TGCGCCAGCAGTCATCGTCCGCCCCAGCATTTT
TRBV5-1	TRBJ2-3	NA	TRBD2	CASSVAIAGATDTQYF	TGCGCCAGCAGCGTAGCCATAGCGGGGGCCACAGATACGCAGTATTTT
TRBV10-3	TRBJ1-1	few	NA	CAISQGSSGNTEAFF	TGTGCCATCAGTCAGGGGAGTTCTGGGAATACTGAAGCTTTCTTT
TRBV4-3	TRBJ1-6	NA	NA	CASSQDLANSPLHF	TGCGCCAGCAGCCAGGACTTGGCTAATTCACCCCTCCACTTT
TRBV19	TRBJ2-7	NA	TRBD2	CASSALGSGDSYEQYF	TGTGCCAGTAGTGCCTTGGGCAGCGGGGACTCCTACGAGCAGTACTTC
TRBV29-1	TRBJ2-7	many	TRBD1	CSVGGQSSSYEQYF	TGCAGCGTTGGGGGACAGTCCAGCTCCTACGAGCAGTACTTC
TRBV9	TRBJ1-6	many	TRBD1	CASSVADRVNSPLHF	TGTGCCAGCAGCGTAGCGGACAGGGTCAATTCACCCCTCCACTTT
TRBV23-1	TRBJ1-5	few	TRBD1	CASSQPTGGWVGQPQHF	TGCGCCAGCAGCCAACCGACAGGGGGCTGGGTTGGGCAGCCCCAGCATTTT
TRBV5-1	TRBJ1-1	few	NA	CASSLGPTPMNTEAFF	TGCGCCAGCAGCTTGGGTCCCACCCCCATGAACACTGAAGCTTTCTTT
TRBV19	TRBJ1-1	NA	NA	CASSPVGAVYEAFF	TGTGCCAGTAGCCCTGTTGGCGCCGTCTATGAAGCTTTCTTT
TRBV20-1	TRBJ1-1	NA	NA	CSARDPQGGTEAFF	TGCAGTGCTAGAGATCCTCAGGGTGGCACTGAAGCTTTCTTT
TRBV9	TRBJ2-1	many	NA	CASSVALQDNEQFF	TGTGCCAGCAGCGTAGCTCTACAGGACAATGAGCAGTTCTTC
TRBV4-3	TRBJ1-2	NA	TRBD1	CASSQGFPGQGSYGYTF	TGCGCCAGCAGCCAAGGGTTTCCGGGACAGGGATCATACGGCTACACCTTC
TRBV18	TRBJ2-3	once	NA	CASSPEVSTDTQYF	TGTGCCAGCTCACCGGAAGTTAGCACAGATACGCAGTATTTT
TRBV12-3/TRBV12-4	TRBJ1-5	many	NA	CASNNVNSNQPQHF	TGTGCCAGCAACAACGTGAATAGCAATCAGCCCCAGCATTTT
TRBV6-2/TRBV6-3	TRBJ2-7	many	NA	CASKKMGTRGSAYEQYF	TGTGCCAGCAAAAAGATGGGCACCCGAGGGAGCGCCTACGAGCAGTACTTC